A single sample is the source of the 32 T cell receptor beta chains below, sequenced in a study of CD8 T cells in ankylosing spondylitis. Via MiXCR, TCRdb re-called the 5' RACE reads, giving one row per CDR3 protein. Of roughly 700,000 distinct CDR3 sequences in the sample, around 17% were seen once. Points from the study as a whole: Characteristic of ankylosing spondylitis blood, it appeared, was a TCR beta motif comprising about eight highly homologous variants.

No antigen has been assigned to these receptors. The specimen was blood, either unsorted or a sorted T cell fraction (not recorded which). The source is a male donor with ankylosing spondylitis.

This clonotype was seen a few times. The chain uses TRBV5-1 and TRBJ1-1; D perhaps matches TRBD1 (5 bases). CDR3 length: 16 residues. In germline, CDR1 is SGHRS, CDR2 YFSETQ. Trimming cost V 1 base and J 1 base, with 14 bases left between them. The CDR3 sequence: CASSLRSSGQNTEAFF. The CDR3, as DNA: TGCGCCAGCAGCTTGAGGTCAAGCGGACAGAACACTGAAGCTTTCTTT.

The sample holds many counts of this clonotype. V gene TRBV12-3 or TRBV12-4 combines with J gene TRBJ1-6, with TRBD1 identical over 8 bases. The CDR3 is 15 residues long. V gave up 4 bases and J gave up 3 bases; unmatched junction bases: 2. The CDR3 DNA sequence: TGTGCCAGCAGTTCAGGACAGGGCTATAATTCACCCCTCCACTTT. Translated, it gives CASSSGQGYNSPLHF.

The chain joins TRBV11-1 to TRBJ2-6, with D tentatively TRBD2 (6 bases). The V and J ends lost 2 bases and 1 base respectively, with 18 bases between them. The germline V gene has CDR1 SGHAT and CDR2 FQDESV (reference sequence). The length of the CDR3 is 19 residues. The DNA for the CDR3 is TGTGCCAGCAGCTTATCGTGGGGCGAGGGGAGGTCTGGGGCCAACGTCCTGACTTTC. It specifies CASSLSWGEGRSGANVLTF.

This clonotype was detected a few times. V is TRBV7-6 and J is TRBJ1-4; 10 bases map to TRBD1. With V trimmed by 4 bases and J by 5 bases, 4 bases remained unmatched. This CDR3 has 15 amino acids. Germline lookup yields CDR1 SGHVS and CDR2 FNYEAQ. The DNA for the CDR3 is TGTGCCAGCAGCTCCAGACAGGGGGCAAATGAAAAACTGTTTTTT. This encodes CASSSRQGANEKLFF.

This clonotype was observed a handful of times. The CDR3 coding sequence is TGCAGCGTTGCCGGGGGGGAGAACACTGAAGCTTTCTTT. Translating it yields CSVAGGENTEAFF. The J gene is TRBJ1-1, the V gene TRBV29-1, with D perhaps matching TRBD1 (5 bases). Germline CDR1 SQVTM, CDR2 ANQGSEA. The CDR3 is 13 residues long. Between the trimmed V and J ends, which lost 4 bases and 1 base, there was a span of 10 bases.

The J gene is TRBJ2-2, the V gene TRBV7-8, with TRBD1 matching 8 bases. Looked up from germline, CDR1 is SGHVS and CDR2 is FQNEAQ. The CDR3 contains 16 residues. Unmatched junction bases numbered 5, after V lost 2 bases and J lost 3 bases. CDR3 bases: TGTGCCAGCAGCTTACCCGGACAGGGATACACCGGGGAGCTGTTTTTT. As protein: CASSLPGQGYTGELFF.

This clonotype was counted a few times. This chain joins TRBV3-1 and TRBJ2-2, with D perhaps assigned TRBD1 or TRBD2 (5 bases each). CDR1 LGHDT and CDR2 YNNKEL come from the germline V gene (reference sequence). This CDR3 has 15 amino acids. Trimming shortened V by 4 bases and J by 4 bases, and 13 bases separated the two germline ends. For the CDR3, the DNA is TGTGCCAGCAGCCGGGGACGGGGAATCACCGGGGAGCTGTTTTTT. As protein: CASSRGRGITGELFF.

The J gene is TRBJ2-3, the V gene TRBV7-2; D perhaps matches TRBD2 (6 bases). The CDR3 is 15 residues long. The germline gives CDR1 SGHTA, CDR2 FQGNSA. Trimming shortened V by 5 bases and J by 0 bases, and 12 bases separated the two germline ends. The CDR3: CASSISGLSTDTQYF. The CDR3 region has the DNA TGTGCCAGCAGCATTAGCGGACTTAGCACAGATACGCAGTATTTT.

The CDR3 sequence is CSADMTRALPGANVLTF. The CDR3 DNA is TGCAGTGCCGATATGACCCGGGCACTCCCTGGGGCCAACGTCCTGACTTTC. The chain links TRBV20-1 to TRBJ2-6; D not resolved. This CDR3 region has 17 residues. With 6 bases removed from V and 2 bases from J, the gap between germline ends came to 20 bases. Germline V gene sequence: CDR1 DFQATT, CDR2 SNEGSKA (reference sequence).

This clonotype was seen ten or more times. The J gene is TRBJ1-1, the V gene TRBV5-1; D is unclear. With 0 bases removed from V and 0 bases from J, the gap between germline ends came to 12 bases. CDR3 length: 16 residues. The germline V gene has CDR1 SGHRS and CDR2 YFSETQ. The CDR3 sequence: CASSLGASFMNTEAFF. The CDR3 DNA reads as TGCGCCAGCAGCTTGGGGGCCTCCTTCATGAACACTGAAGCTTTCTTT.

J is TRBJ2-7 and V is TRBV3-1, with D possibly matching TRBD1 (5 bases). Deletions cut 2 bases from V and 3 bases from J, with 14 bases between. This CDR3 has 15 amino acids. Germline CDR1 is LGHDT and CDR2 is YNNKEL (reference sequence). The CDR3 loop reads CASSQILGHLYEQYF. CDR3 nucleotides: TGTGCCAGCAGCCAAATACTTGGACACCTCTACGAGCAGTACTTC.

This clonotype was observed a handful of times. The chain couples TRBV29-1 to TRBJ2-1; 7 positions agree with TRBD2. V was clipped by 2 bases and J by 3 bases; unmatched bases: 4. Germline-derived CDR1 and CDR2 are SQVTM and ANQGSEA. CDR3 length: 14 amino acids. CDR3 nucleotide sequence: TGCAGCGTTGAACTAGCGGAGGTCTACAATGAGCAGTTCTTC. This translates into CSVELAEVYNEQFF.

This clonotype was seen only a few times. The rearrangement links TRBV7-8 to TRBJ1-5; D might be TRBD1 (6 bases). Deletions cut 5 bases from V and 0 bases from J, with 17 bases between. Germline lookup yields CDR1 SGHVS and CDR2 FQNEAQ. The CDR3 is made up of 17 amino acids. The CDR3: CASSPLGGPDSNQPQHF. The CDR3 bases are TGTGCCAGCAGCCCGTTGGGGGGGCCAGATAGCAATCAGCCCCAGCATTTT.

This clonotype appeared a few times. The rearrangement joins TRBV4-1 to TRBJ2-7, with D tentatively TRBD1 or TRBD2 (5 bases each). The germline V and J ends were trimmed by 3 bases and 0 bases, with 12 bases remaining between them. CDR1 is MGHRA, CDR2 YSYEKL, per germline. This CDR3 has 15 residues. As DNA, the CDR3 is TGCGCCAGCAGCCAGGGACCGAAGAGCTCCTACGAGCAGTACTTC. Translation: CASSQGPKSSYEQYF.

CDR3 amino acids: CASSPTSPRFTDTQYF. DNA of the CDR3: TGTGCCAGCAGTCCGACTAGCCCCAGGTTCACAGATACGCAGTATTTT. This chain uses TRBV6-2 or TRBV6-3 with TRBJ2-3, with 7 positions matching TRBD2. CDR1 is MNHEY, CDR2 SVGEGT, per germline. V was clipped by 5 bases and J by 2 bases; unmatched bases: 10. CDR3 length: 16 amino acids.

This clonotype has only a few counts. The CDR3 loop reads CASSLVSDTEAFF. CDR3 sequence (DNA): TGTGCCAGCAGCTTAGTCTCTGACACTGAAGCTTTCTTT. The chain uses TRBV7-2 and TRBJ1-1; D is unclear. The germline V and J ends were trimmed by 1 base and 3 bases, with 6 bases remaining between them. The CDR3 spans 13 residues. Germline V lookup: CDR1 SGHTA, CDR2 FQGNSA.

In its sample, this clonotype was seen a few times. Germline is not matched at one junction end, which may reflect a read error. The genes are TRBV3-1 and TRBJ1-1; D gene uncertain. CDR1 is LGHDT and CDR2 is YNNKEL in the germline V gene (reference sequence). There are 14 residues in the CDR3. CDR3 sequence reads: CASSQNSMNTEVFF. The CDR3, as DNA: TGTGCCAGCAGCCAGAACAGCATGAACACTGAAGTTTTCTTT.

The chain links TRBV7-8 to TRBJ2-3; D remains ambiguous. V gave up 2 bases and J gave up 6 bases, with 12 bases separating them. Germline V gene data show CDR1 as SGHVS and CDR2 as FQNEAQ. CDR3 length equals 14 residues. DNA for the CDR3: TGTGCCAGCAGCTTAAGGCCCAGTATGGATACGCAGTATTTT. This sequence encodes CASSLRPSMDTQYF.

The chain is built from TRBV20-1 and TRBJ2-1; a weak D match, TRBD2 (5 bases). The CDR3 covers 13 residues. Germline assignment: CDR1 DFQATT and CDR2 SNEGSKA (reference sequence). V shed 3 bases and J shed 5 bases, with 11 bases lying between them. The DNA for the CDR3 is TGCAGTGCTAGTTCTTCCGGGGACAATGAGCAGTTCTTC. The encoded protein is CSASSSGDNEQFF.

The chain couples TRBV6-1 to TRBJ1-6; D is unresolved. The CDR3 is 15 residues long. The germline V and J ends were trimmed by 3 bases and 5 bases, with 11 bases remaining between them. Germline V gives CDR1 MNHNS, CDR2 SASEGT. CDR3 sequence reads: CASSDVWADNSPLHF. The CDR3 coding sequence is TGTGCCAGCAGTGACGTCTGGGCAGATAATTCACCCCTCCACTTT.

This clonotype was recorded a few times. The rearrangement links TRBV29-1 to TRBJ1-1, with D tentatively TRBD1 (5 bases). This CDR3 has 13 residues. Trimming took off 4 bases at V and 5 bases at J, with 14 bases between the two ends. Germline lookup yields CDR1 SQVTM and CDR2 ANQGSEA. CDR3 residues: CSVGGDLETEAFF. CDR3 coding DNA: TGCAGCGTTGGGGGCGATCTGGAAACTGAAGCTTTCTTT.

The J gene is TRBJ2-1, the V gene TRBV5-1, with 14 bases identical to TRBD2. Germline V gene sequence: CDR1 SGHRS, CDR2 YFSETQ. V gave up 4 bases and J gave up 9 bases; unmatched junction bases: 12. This CDR3 is built from 17 residues. In nucleotides, the CDR3 is TGCGCCAGCAGCCCTGGGACTAGCGGGGGTATTTTCGGTGAGCAGTTCTTC. Protein: CASSPGTSGGIFGEQFF.

V is TRBV12-5 and J is TRBJ1-1, with 7 bases aligning to TRBD1. The CDR3 is 12 residues long. Germline V CDR1 and CDR2: LGHNT, FRNRAP. Losses at the gene ends were 10 bases for V and 4 bases for J; bases not matched to a gene: 6. This CDR3 reads CATGHRGTEAFF. CDR3 nucleotides: TGTGCTACAGGCCACAGGGGCACTGAAGCTTTCTTT.

This clonotype was found a few times. The chain uses TRBV4-2 and TRBJ1-4; 12 bases agree with TRBD1. Germline assignment: CDR1 LGHNA and CDR2 YNFKEQ. J lost 10 bases, V lost 4 bases, and 10 bases had no gene match. The CDR3 covers 16 residues. DNA of the CDR3: TGTGCCAGCAGCCTTTCTAAGGGACAGGGGGCGTTAAAACTGTTTTTT. It encodes CASSLSKGQGALKLFF.

This clonotype was seen ten or more times. The chain carries TRBV11-1 and TRBJ2-7, with 8 bases fitting TRBD2. The CDR3 extends over 15 amino acids. J gave up 2 bases and V 4 bases, and 7 bases lay outside the gene matches. Germline CDR1 is SGHAT and CDR2 is FQDESV (reference sequence). CDR3: CASSYAAGETYEQYF. CDR3 in DNA: TGTGCCAGCAGCTACGCAGCGGGAGAGACCTACGAGCAGTACTTC.

The chain has TRBV7-3 and TRBJ2-1, with D hard to call. This CDR3 is built from 13 residues. Per germline, CDR1 SGHTA and CDR2 FQGTGA. The ends were cut back, 2 bases at V and 6 bases at J, with 8 bases in the middle. CDR3: CASSLQSRNEQFF. CDR3 in DNA: TGTGCCAGCAGCTTACAGAGTCGCAATGAGCAGTTCTTC.

This clonotype has just a few counts. This chain connects TRBV20-1 to TRBJ2-3; D is undetermined. The CDR3 is 15 amino acids. Germline CDR1 reads DFQATT; CDR2 reads SNEGSKA (reference sequence). Trimming left V 0 bases short and J 0 bases short, with 10 bases between. The CDR3 is CSARDPSTSTDTQYF. The CDR3 bases are TGCAGTGCTAGAGACCCCTCGACTAGCACAGATACGCAGTATTTT.

This clonotype was found a few times. The rearrangement links TRBV12-3 or TRBV12-4 to TRBJ2-4, with TRBD1 matching 9 bases. V shed 3 bases, J shed 2 bases, and the junction held 11 bases outside the gene matches. The CDR3 has 18 amino acids. CDR3 coding DNA: TGTGCCAGCAGTTTTTCTCTAGGACAGGGGACCTCCAAAAACATTCAGTACTTC. Translated: CASSFSLGQGTSKNIQYF.

This clonotype was counted a few times. J is TRBJ1-2 and V is TRBV5-5; 7 bases match TRBD1. Germline-derived CDR1 and CDR2 are SGHKS and YYEKEE (reference sequence). J gave up 4 bases and V 2 bases, and 5 bases lay outside the gene matches. This CDR3 contains 14 residues. In DNA, the CDR3 is TGTGCCAGCAGCTTTGGACAGGCGATCTATGGCTACACCTTC. Protein sequence: CASSFGQAIYGYTF.

The chain links TRBV20-1 to TRBJ2-1; possible D gene TRBD1, 5 bases. Trimming removed 0 bases at V and 3 bases at J, with 18 bases between. The CDR3 is 17 amino acids. Looked up from germline, CDR1 is DFQATT and CDR2 is SNEGSKA (reference sequence). CDR3 bases: TGCAGTGCTAGAGATTTGGCGGAGCAGGGTAACTACAATGAGCAGTTCTTC. This codes for CSARDLAEQGNYNEQFF.

V and J are TRBV20-1 and TRBJ1-2, with a tentative D call TRBD1 (5 bases). V dropped 3 bases and J dropped 7 bases, with 15 bases sitting between them. This CDR3 has 13 residues. The germline gives CDR1 DFQATT, CDR2 SNEGSKA (reference sequence). CDR3 region: CSASMGGKVGYTF. The CDR3, as DNA: TGCAGTGCTAGTATGGGGGGGAAGGTTGGCTACACCTTC.

The genes are TRBV20-1 and TRBJ2-3, with TRBD1 identical over 7 bases. CDR1 DFQATT and CDR2 SNEGSKA come from the germline V gene (reference sequence). CDR3 size: 15 residues. V lost 1 base, J lost 0 bases, and 4 bases stayed unmatched. The chain's CDR3 is CSARAGGGSTDTQYF. The CDR3 nucleotides read TGCAGTGCTAGAGCAGGGGGTGGGAGCACAGATACGCAGTATTTT.